The 17 T cell receptor beta chains given below trace back to one sample, sequenced in a study of identical twins. TCRdb ran MiXCR on the 5' RACE reads and lists one entry per CDR3 protein. The table has 200,000 to 300,000 distinct CDR3 sequences, about 7.3% seen once; the top ten hold more than 3%. This sample also appeared in a second study, on yellow fever vaccine responses in identical twins.

Sequencing was performed on memory (CD45RO+) T cells sorted from blood. These receptors were taken from a young woman in good health.

This chain uses TRBV12-3 or TRBV12-4 with TRBJ1-2; 10 nucleotides agree with TRBD1. CDR3 length equals 15 residues. V shed 1 base and J 6 bases; nucleotides not matched to a gene: 5. As DNA, the CDR3 is TGTGCCAGCAGTTTAGGGGGACAGGGGAGGAATGGCTACACCTTC. Translating gives CASSLGGQGRNGYTF.

This sequence joins TRBV5-4 and TRBJ2-3; 12 bases map to TRBD2. Germline-derived CDR1 and CDR2 are SGHNT and YYREEE (reference sequence). The CDR3 runs 17 residues. V trimming: 0 bases; J trimming: 6 bases; junction bases outside the gene matches: 8. The CDR3 DNA reads as TGTGCCAGCAGCTTGGGGGGACGACTAGCGGGAGTTGATACGCAGTATTTT. Amino acids: CASSLGGRLAGVDTQYF.

This chain connects TRBV9 to TRBJ1-2; D not certain. Germline V gene lookup returns CDR1 SGDLS and CDR2 YYNGEE. Trimming stripped 0 bases from V and 7 bases from J, with 7 bases between. The CDR3 sequence is 12 residues long. In DNA form, the CDR3 reads TGTGCCAGCAGCGTAGGCCAGTCTGGCTACACCTTC. This translates into CASSVGQSGYTF.

In this sample, this clonotype turned up a few times. The chain joins TRBV5-4 to TRBJ1-2; D unclear. The CDR3 spans 15 residues. Per the germline V gene, CDR1 is SGHNT and CDR2 is YYREEE (reference sequence). The germline V and J ends were trimmed by 4 bases and 5 bases, with 18 bases remaining between them. The chain's CDR3 is CASSPTTRPPYGYTF. CDR3 nucleotide sequence: TGTGCCAGCAGCCCTACAACGAGGCCGCCGTATGGCTACACCTTC.

Ten or more counts support this clonotype. This chain uses TRBV20-1 with TRBJ2-5; D perhaps matches TRBD1 (7 bases). The CDR3 runs to 15 residues. Germline CDR1 is DFQATT and CDR2 is SNEGSKA (reference sequence). Trimming shortened V by 6 bases and J by 5 bases, and 22 bases separated the two germline ends. The CDR3 sequence is CSAPLGGGLWETQYF. The CDR3 DNA is TGCAGTGCCCCCTTAGGAGGGGGCCTATGGGAGACCCAGTACTTC.

The sample holds many counts of this clonotype. V is TRBV27 and J is TRBJ1-4; the D gene is possibly TRBD1 (5 bases). This CDR3 is built from 15 residues. The germline V gene has CDR1 MNHEY and CDR2 SMNVEV (reference sequence). V was pared by 5 bases and J by 8 bases, with 18 bases between. CDR3 protein: CASSPQGTPQEKLFF. CDR3 bases: TGTGCCAGCAGTCCCCAGGGAACCCCTCAGGAAAAACTGTTTTTT.

The chain links TRBV11-2 to TRBJ2-3, with no clear D. This CDR3 has 18 amino acids. Germline values: CDR1 SGHAT, CDR2 FQNNGV. Trimming removed 5 bases at V and 2 bases at J, with 23 bases between. CDR3 residues: CASSPPWRSPLFTDTQYF. For the CDR3, the DNA is TGTGCCAGCAGCCCCCCGTGGCGGAGCCCTTTATTCACAGATACGCAGTATTTT.

The V call is TRBV28, the J call TRBJ1-2; TRBD1 matches at 9 bases. CDR3 size: 13 residues. V shed 8 bases and J 12 bases; nucleotides not matched to a gene: 13. Germline CDR1 MDHEN, CDR2 SYDVKM. The CDR3 DNA sequence: TGTGCCAGCGGATCCGGGACAGGGAGTTGGAACACCTTC. This sequence encodes CASGSGTGSWNTF.

This clonotype occurred a few times. V usage is TRBV7-9 and J usage is TRBJ1-4, with TRBD1 matching 9 bases. V lost 2 bases and J lost 7; bases outside the gene matches: 5. This CDR3 has 15 amino acids. CDR1 is SEHNR and CDR2 is FQNEAQ in the germline V gene (reference sequence). The CDR3 nucleotides are TGTGCCAGCAGCTTATACGGGACAGGGAGTGAAAAACTGTTTTTT. Protein: CASSLYGTGSEKLFF.

CDR3 bases: TGTGCCAGCAGCTTCCCACCCATCAATGAGCAGTTCTTC. This gives the protein CASSFPPINEQFF. The chain uses TRBV6-1 and TRBJ2-1; D is unresolved. V lost 6 bases and J lost 6, with 12 bases in between. This CDR3 is 13 amino acids long. CDR1 and CDR2 from the germline V gene are MNHNS and SASEGT.

This rearrangement joins TRBV5-5 to TRBJ2-2; 9 nucleotides line up with TRBD2. Germline CDR1 reads SGHKS; CDR2 reads YYEKEE (reference sequence). J was trimmed by 2 bases and V by 6 bases; bases with no gene match: 11. CDR3 length equals 17 residues. CDR3 residues: CASTRLSGRANTGELFF. The CDR3 DNA reads TGTGCCAGCACCCGCCTTAGCGGGAGAGCCAACACCGGGGAGCTGTTTTTT. The full variable domain, its missing parts supplied by reference TRBV5-5 and TRBJ2-2, is DAGVTQSPTHLIKTRGQQVTLRCSPISGHKSVSWYQQVLGQGPQFIFQYYEKEERGRGNFPDRFSARQFPNYSSELNVNALLLGDSALYLCASTRLSGRANTGELFFGEGSRLTVL.

This clonotype appeared many times. The chain uses TRBV12-3 or TRBV12-4 and TRBJ2-2; possibly TRBD2 for D (6 bases). The CDR3 is made up of 17 amino acids. Trimming took off 1 base at V and 8 bases at J, with 20 bases between the two ends. For the CDR3, the DNA is TGTGCCAGCAGTTTAGGCACGACTAGTTTTCCCCTAGGGGAGCTGTTTTTT. As protein: CASSLGTTSFPLGELFF.

This clonotype was picked up many times. CDR3 coding DNA: TGCGCCAGCAGCTTGGGAGGGACAGCCAGCACAGATACGCAGTATTTT. Protein: CASSLGGTASTDTQYF. V is TRBV5-1 and J is TRBJ2-3, with TRBD1 matching 7 bases. CDR3 length equals 16 residues. The V segment lost 0 bases and the J segment 0 bases; nucleotides outside the gene matches: 4. Germline V gene data show CDR1 as SGHRS and CDR2 as YFSETQ. Together with reference TRBV5-1 and TRBJ2-3, the CDR3 gives the full variable domain: KAGVTQTPRYLIKTRGQQVTLSCSPISGHRSVSWYQQTPGQGLQFLFEYFSETQRNKGNFPGRFSGRQFSNSRSEMNVSTLELGDSALYLCASSLGGTASTDTQYFGPGTRLTVL.

The genes are TRBV10-1 and TRBJ2-1; D is unresolved. With 2 bases removed from V and 2 bases from J, the gap between germline ends came to 10 bases. This CDR3 has 15 residues. Germline-derived CDR1 and CDR2 are WNHNN and SYGVQD (reference sequence). DNA for the CDR3: TGCGCCAGCAGTGAGGGCTCAAAGACCTACAATGAGCAGTTCTTC. Translation gives CASSEGSKTYNEQFF.

This clonotype showed up many times. V usage is TRBV10-3 and J usage is TRBJ1-1, with a possible D match to TRBD1 (5 bases). The CDR3 totals 14 residues. V was clipped by 2 bases and J by 1 base, with 8 bases between them. CDR1 and CDR2 (germline): ENHRY, SYGVKD. This CDR3 reads CAISEVGGNTEAFF. CDR3 DNA: TGTGCCATCAGTGAGGTCGGGGGGAACACTGAAGCTTTCTTT.

This clonotype has only a few counts. V is TRBV11-2 and J is TRBJ2-2; 12 nucleotides line up with TRBD2. Looked up from germline, CDR1 is SGHAT and CDR2 is FQNNGV. The CDR3 runs to 16 residues. Germline trimming cut 3 bases from V and 4 bases from J; bases unmatched to any gene: 3. The CDR3: CASSFWTSGATGELFF. CDR3 coding DNA: TGTGCCAGCAGCTTCTGGACTAGCGGGGCCACCGGGGAGCTGTTTTTT.

The V call is TRBV5-1, the J call TRBJ2-6; 8 bases are a match to TRBD1. With 0 bases clipped from V and 2 bases from J, the junction kept 7 bases outside the gene matches. CDR3 size: 18 residues. CDR1 and CDR2 from the germline V gene are SGHRS and YFSETQ. The chain's CDR3 is CASSLGRQGTAGANVLTF. DNA for the CDR3: TGCGCCAGCAGCTTGGGAAGACAGGGGACGGCTGGGGCCAACGTCCTGACTTTC.